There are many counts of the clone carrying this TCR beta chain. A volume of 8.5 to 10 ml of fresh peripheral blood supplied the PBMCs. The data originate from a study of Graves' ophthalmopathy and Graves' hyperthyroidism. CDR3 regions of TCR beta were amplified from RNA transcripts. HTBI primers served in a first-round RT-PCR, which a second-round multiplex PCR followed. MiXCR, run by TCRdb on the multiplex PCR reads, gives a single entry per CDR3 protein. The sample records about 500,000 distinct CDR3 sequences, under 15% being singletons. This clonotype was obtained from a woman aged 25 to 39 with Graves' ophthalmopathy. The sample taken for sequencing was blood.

In DNA form, the CDR3 reads TGTGCCAGCAGCGTAGGGTATAACTATGGCTACACCTTC. Translation: CASSVGYNYGYTF. The chain uses TRBV9 and TRBJ1-2; D gene unclear. The V gene lost 0 bases and the J gene lost 1 base, with 4 bases spanning the gap. Germline V gene sequence: CDR1 SGDLS, CDR2 YYNGEE. The CDR3 runs 13 residues.